The 19 T cell receptor beta chains given below trace back to one sample, sequenced in a study of shared clonotypes between healthy human individuals. It was CD45RO-negative cells, positively selected for CCR7, that made up naive CD8 cells, with terminally differentiated effector memory CD45RA+ cells excluded. The protocol was immunoSEQ multiplex PCR, while the TCRdb copy is restricted to in-frame clones and leaves out a portion. The table has 1.5 million to 2.5 million clones, about 95% seen once; the top ten hold under 1.5%. The sample was naive CD8+ T cells sorted from blood. These receptor sequences come from a man aged 18 to 29 in good health.

About this clone itself: The sample has other DNA sequences that encode this CDR3 too. The CDR3 loop reads CASSVEGGGNTIYF. Written as DNA, the CDR3 is TGTGCCAGCAGCGTAGAAGGGGGAGGAAACACCATATATTTT. The chain joins TRBV9 to TRBJ1-3; D perhaps matches TRBD1 (6 bases). Trimming removed 0 bases from V and 4 bases from J, with 8 bases in between. The CDR3 extends over 14 amino acids. Germline V gives CDR1 SGDLS, CDR2 YYNGEE. The whole variable domain, remainder taken from reference TRBV9 and TRBJ1-3, is DSGVTQTPKHLITATGQRVTLRCSPRSGDLSVYWYQQSLDQGLQFLIQYYNGEERAKGNILERFSAQQFPDLHSELNLSSLELGDSALYFCASSVEGGGNTIYFGEGSWLTVV.

V gene TRBV13 combines with J gene TRBJ1-1; D ambiguous. Trimming took 4 bases from V and 7 from J, leaving 13 bases between them. The CDR3 sequence is 13 residues long. Germline V gene data show CDR1 as PRHDT and CDR2 as FYEKMQ (reference sequence). The CDR3 is CASSYGLKLEAFF. The CDR3 nucleotides read TGTGCCAGCAGCTACGGACTGAAGCTTGAAGCTTTCTTT.

The CDR3 sequence is CASSNQGGAYEQYF. As DNA, the CDR3 is TGTGCCAGCAGCAACCAGGGTGGTGCCTACGAGCAGTACTTC. V and J are TRBV7-9 and TRBJ2-7; a weak D match, TRBD1 (5 bases). The germline V and J ends were trimmed by 5 bases and 2 bases, with 13 bases remaining between them. CDR3 length: 14 residues. Per germline, CDR1 SEHNR and CDR2 FQNEAQ (reference sequence).

Remarks on this clone: This same CDR3 is encoded by further DNA sequences in the sample. The rearrangement joins TRBV5-1 to TRBJ1-2; D is unclear. The CDR3 has 13 amino acids. The germline V and J ends were trimmed by 0 bases and 2 bases, with 5 bases remaining between them. Per the germline V gene, CDR1 is SGHRS and CDR2 is YFSETQ. The CDR3 protein is CASSLELNYGYTF. DNA for the CDR3: TGCGCCAGCAGCTTGGAGTTAAACTATGGCTACACCTTC.

To note about this clone: This sample includes further DNA sequences coding for the same CDR3. V is TRBV7-9 and J is TRBJ1-3; D is unresolved. This CDR3 comprises 15 residues. V was clipped by 1 base and J by 0 bases, with 7 bases between them. CDR1 is SEHNR and CDR2 is FQNEAQ in the germline V gene (reference sequence). The CDR3 DNA is TGTGCCAGCAGCTTAGTTGGGAGCTCTGGAAACACCATATATTTT. Encoded protein: CASSLVGSSGNTIYF.

J is TRBJ2-7 and V is TRBV27; 8 nucleotides agree with TRBD1. The CDR3 is 16 amino acids. The germline V gene encodes CDR1 MNHEY and CDR2 SMNVEV (reference sequence). V was clipped by 3 bases and J by 0 bases; unmatched bases: 7. In nucleotides, the CDR3 is TGTGCCAGCAGTTTTTCATCGGGACAGGTCTCCTACGAGCAGTACTTC. Amino acids: CASSFSSGQVSYEQYF.

This chain connects TRBV12-5 to TRBJ2-3; TRBD2 matches 8 bases. Trimming at V came to 6 bases and at J to 0 bases, leaving 5 bases not matched to a gene. There are 15 residues in the CDR3. Germline values: CDR1 LGHNT, CDR2 FRNRAP. The CDR3, as DNA: TGTGCTAGTGGCCCCGGGACTAGAAGCACAGATACGCAGTATTTT. It is translated as CASGPGTRSTDTQYF.

The chain employs TRBV15 and TRBJ2-7; 10 bases agree with TRBD1. J gave up 6 bases and V 3 bases, and 11 bases lay outside the gene matches. Germline values: CDR1 LNHNV, CDR2 YYDKDF (reference sequence). The CDR3 spans 16 residues. The CDR3 protein is CATSSLRDRGLSEQYF. The CDR3 nucleotides are TGTGCCACCAGCAGCCTCCGGGACAGGGGACTTTCCGAGCAGTACTTC.

This chain joins TRBV13 and TRBJ2-1; no definite D call. The CDR3 sequence is 13 residues long. CDR1 and CDR2 (germline): PRHDT, FYEKMQ (reference sequence). V was shortened by 3 bases and J by 5 bases, with 8 bases between the two germline ends. The CDR3 reads CASSFGWNNEQFF. DNA of the CDR3: TGTGCCAGCAGCTTCGGCTGGAACAATGAGCAGTTCTTC.

The chain carries TRBV19 and TRBJ1-5; 10 bases match TRBD1. This CDR3 has 16 residues. Germline V gene sequence: CDR1 LNHDA, CDR2 SQIVND (reference sequence). Trimming took 7 bases from V and 0 from J; bases not matched to a gene: 6. The CDR3 protein is CASIGQGEYSNQPQHF. The CDR3 region has the DNA TGTGCCAGTATCGGACAGGGGGAATATAGCAATCAGCCCCAGCATTTT.

The rearrangement links TRBV7-9 to TRBJ2-7, with no clear D. V was shortened by 5 bases and J by 2 bases, with 10 bases between the two germline ends. Per germline, CDR1 SEHNR and CDR2 FQNEAQ (reference sequence). The CDR3 extends over 13 amino acids. CDR3 residues: CASSARETYEQYF. CDR3 DNA: TGTGCCAGCAGCGCTAGGGAAACCTACGAGCAGTACTTC.

The genes are TRBV2 and TRBJ2-3; D may be TRBD1 or TRBD2 (6 bases each). V was shortened by 7 bases and J by 0 bases, with 23 bases between the two germline ends. This CDR3 has 18 residues. Germline lookup yields CDR1 SNHLY and CDR2 FYNNEI. In DNA form, the CDR3 reads TGTGCCAGCAATTTCGCCCGATTGGAGGGGGATAGCACAGATACGCAGTATTTT. It codes for CASNFARLEGDSTDTQYF. The full variable domain, with the rest looked up from reference TRBV2 and TRBJ2-3, is EPEVTQTPSHQVTQMGQEVILRCVPISNHLYFYWYRQILGQKVEFLVSFYNNEISEKSEIFDDQFSVERPDGSNFTLKIRSTKLEDSAMYFCASNFARLEGDSTDTQYFGPGTRLTVL.

The chain carries TRBV7-6 and TRBJ2-7; D is uncertain. The CDR3 totals 13 residues. Germline V gene lookup returns CDR1 SGHVS and CDR2 FNYEAQ. The V and J ends lost 0 bases and 2 bases respectively, with 5 bases between them. The CDR3 reads CASSLADPYEQYF. In DNA, the CDR3 is TGTGCCAGCAGCTTAGCGGACCCCTACGAGCAGTACTTC.

This chain joins TRBV14 and TRBJ1-1; the D gene is possibly TRBD1 (5 bases). Germline V lookup: CDR1 SGHDN, CDR2 FVKESK. The CDR3 has 13 amino acids. The V gene lost 5 bases and the J gene lost 5 bases, with 12 bases spanning the gap. DNA of the CDR3: TGTGCCAGCAGCTGGGTTGGGGGGACTGAAGCTTTCTTT. It translates to CASSWVGGTEAFF.

The chain couples TRBV2 to TRBJ1-5; TRBD1 matches at 8 bases. CDR1 SNHLY and CDR2 FYNNEI come from the germline V gene. J gave up 7 bases and V 4 bases, and 9 bases lay outside the gene matches. This CDR3 has 15 amino acids. DNA for the CDR3: TGTGCCAGCAGTGGTGAGACAGGGGAAAACCAGCCCCAGCATTTT. Its translation is CASSGETGENQPQHF.

The V and J genes are TRBV7-2 and TRBJ1-3; no reliable D call. V lost 3 bases and J lost 0, with 9 bases in between. The CDR3 consists of 15 residues. Germline V gives CDR1 SGHTA, CDR2 FQGNSA. In DNA form, the CDR3 reads TGTGCCAGCAGCTTGACTCCCGGCTCTGGAAACACCATATATTTT. Amino acid sequence: CASSLTPGSGNTIYF.

The J gene is TRBJ1-6, the V gene TRBV6-6; D uncertain. The CDR3 length is 12 residues. V gave up 8 bases and J gave up 5 bases, with 7 bases separating them. CDR1 and CDR2 (germline): MNHNY, SVGAGI (reference sequence). CDR3 in DNA: TGTGCCAGCCGTGCAGATAATTCACCCCTCCACTTT. Translation gives CASRADNSPLHF.

The chain recombines TRBV30 with TRBJ2-1; D is perhaps TRBD1 or TRBD2 (5 bases each). The CDR3 is 11 amino acids. CDR1 is GTSNPN, CDR2 SVGIG, per germline (reference sequence). Trimming left V 0 bases short and J 12 bases short, with 9 bases between. CDR3 coding DNA: TGTGCCTGGAGTGTACATGGGGGGCAGTTCTTC. This translates into CAWSVHGGQFF.

The V call is TRBV10-2, the J call TRBJ2-5, with TRBD1 matching over 9 bases. This CDR3 comprises 15 residues. Germline loops: CDR1 WSHSY, CDR2 SAAADI. The V and J ends lost 3 bases and 4 bases, in that order; junction bases with no gene match: 6. The CDR3 sequence is CASSEAGTGSETQYF. CDR3 nucleotide sequence: TGCGCCAGCAGTGAAGCGGGGACAGGGTCAGAGACCCAGTACTTC.